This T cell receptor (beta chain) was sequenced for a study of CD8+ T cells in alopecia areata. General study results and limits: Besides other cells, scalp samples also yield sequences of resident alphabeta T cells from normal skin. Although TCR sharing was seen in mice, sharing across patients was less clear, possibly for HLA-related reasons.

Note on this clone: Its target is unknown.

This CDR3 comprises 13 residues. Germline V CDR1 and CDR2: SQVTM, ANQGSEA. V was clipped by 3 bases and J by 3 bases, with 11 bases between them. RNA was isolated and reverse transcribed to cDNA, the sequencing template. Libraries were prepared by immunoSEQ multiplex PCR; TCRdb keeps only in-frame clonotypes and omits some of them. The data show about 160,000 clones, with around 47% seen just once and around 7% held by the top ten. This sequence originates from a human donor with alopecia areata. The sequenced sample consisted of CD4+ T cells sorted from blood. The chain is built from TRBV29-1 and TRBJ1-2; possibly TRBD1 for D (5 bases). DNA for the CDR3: TGCAGCGTTGATGGTCAGGGTGACTATGGCTACACCTTC. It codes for CSVDGQGDYGYTF.